A selection of T cell receptor beta chains follows, all from one sample in a study of cytomegalovirus exposure and HLA in healthy donors. Sequencing was performed with immunoSEQ multiplex PCR; in TCRdb, only in-frame clones are kept and a portion is missing. In the table there are 55,000 to 80,000 clones, 75% of which are singletons. The sequenced material came from PBMCs. Every receptor here comes from a woman aged 25 to 39 in good health and CMV-seropositive. Each CDR3 is given with its conserved first and last residue. Fields, in order: V gene, D gene, J gene, clone size, CDR3 DNA, CDR3 protein. D genes are given only for firm matches. Only part of the rows carry a size: once, few, many, or a class if the clone is expanded.

v_call: TRBV5-1
d_call: TRBD1
j_call: TRBJ1-1
clone_size: -
cdr3_nt: TGCGCCAGCAGCTTCGACAGGGTGACTGAAGCTTTCTTT
cdr3_aa: CASSFDRVTEAFF

v_call: TRBV15
d_call: -
j_call: TRBJ2-4
clone_size: -
cdr3_nt: TGTGCCACCAGCAGAGGCCAGCCGGGAGACATTCAGTACTTC
cdr3_aa: CATSRGQPGDIQYF

v_call: TRBV7-2
d_call: TRBD2
j_call: TRBJ2-4
clone_size: -
cdr3_nt: TGTGCCAGCAGCCTCACGGGACTAGCGAGGAACATTCAGTACTTC
cdr3_aa: CASSLTGLARNIQYF

v_call: TRBV6-1
d_call: -
j_call: TRBJ2-1
clone_size: few
cdr3_nt: TGTGCCAGCAGTCCGGGACATATTTCTGAGCAGTTCTTC
cdr3_aa: CASSPGHISEQFF

v_call: TRBV28
d_call: -
j_call: TRBJ1-5
clone_size: -
cdr3_nt: TGTGCCAGCAGTCTAGGGGGAGAGCAGCCCCAGCATTTT
cdr3_aa: CASSLGGEQPQHF

v_call: TRBV7-3
d_call: -
j_call: TRBJ1-1
clone_size: -
cdr3_nt: TGTGCCAGCAGTCTAAAGGGAGGGGGACATAACACTGAAGCTTTCTTT
cdr3_aa: CASSLKGGGHNTEAFF

v_call: TRBV7-6
d_call: TRBD1
j_call: TRBJ2-1
clone_size: -
cdr3_nt: TGTGCCAGCAGCTTAGGGACCTCACAGGGGGTTTTCGGCAATGAGCAGTTCTTC
cdr3_aa: CASSLGTSQGVFGNEQFF

v_call: TRBV27
d_call: TRBD2
j_call: TRBJ2-1
clone_size: -
cdr3_nt: TGTGCCAGCAGCCCCACTAGCGGGACGAATGAGCAGTTCTTC
cdr3_aa: CASSPTSGTNEQFF

v_call: TRBV19
d_call: TRBD1
j_call: TRBJ1-5
clone_size: -
cdr3_nt: TGTGCCAGTAGGAGGGACAGGGAGTACAATCAGCCCCAGCATTTT
cdr3_aa: CASRRDREYNQPQHF

v_call: TRBV7-9
d_call: TRBD2
j_call: TRBJ2-1
clone_size: -
cdr3_nt: TGTGCCAGCAGCGTTAGCGGGAGCTCCTACAATGAGCAGTTCTTC
cdr3_aa: CASSVSGSSYNEQFF

v_call: TRBV14
d_call: -
j_call: TRBJ1-1
clone_size: few
cdr3_nt: TGTGCCAGCAGCCAACCAGGCCGGGGGACTGAAGCTTTCTTT
cdr3_aa: CASSQPGRGTEAFF

v_call: TRBV6-4
d_call: -
j_call: TRBJ2-1
clone_size: once
cdr3_nt: TGTGCCAGCAGTGACTCGGGGCTAAGAACTAGCCCCAATGAGCAGTTCTTC
cdr3_aa: CASSDSGLRTSPNEQFF

v_call: TRBV2
d_call: TRBD2
j_call: TRBJ2-7
clone_size: -
cdr3_nt: TGTGCCAGCAGCCCTGGGACTAGCGTCTCCTACGAGCAGTACTTC
cdr3_aa: CASSPGTSVSYEQYF

v_call: TRBV7-7
d_call: -
j_call: TRBJ2-5
clone_size: -
cdr3_nt: TGTGCTAGCAGTTCCACCGACAGGCTCCAAGAGACCCAGTACTTC
cdr3_aa: CASSSTDRLQETQYF

v_call: TRBV29-1
d_call: TRBD2
j_call: TRBJ2-1
clone_size: -
cdr3_nt: TGCAGCGTTGGCGGCTATGGGGGAGGGCCCTCCTACAATGAGCAGTTCTTC
cdr3_aa: CSVGGYGGGPSYNEQFF

v_call: TRBV4-1
d_call: TRBD1
j_call: TRBJ1-5
clone_size: once
cdr3_nt: TGCGCCAGCAGCCAAGTAGTACAGGGGATTTCCAATCAGCCCCAGCATTTT
cdr3_aa: CASSQVVQGISNQPQHF